The sample holds many counts of the clone carrying this TCR beta chain. The sample belongs to a study of metastatic and nonmetastatic thyroid tumors. Overall study: It was across blood and tumor or nodule tissue from malignant and benign thyroid patients that repertoires were compared.

Through MiXCR, TCRdb re-clonotyped the PCR reads. Among some 23,000 clones listed, about 13% were seen once. Every patient was untreated before thyroid surgery. The sample comprised blood. The sequence derives from a female donor with papillary thyroid cancer or a benign thyroid nodule (not recorded which). Some clones in this sample may be carry-over from other donors' samples.

CDR3 sequence: CASNHGPNEKLFF. CDR3 in DNA: TGCGCCAGCAACCACGGGCCTAATGAAAAACTGTTTTTT. The chain is built from TRBV10-2 and TRBJ1-4; unclear D gene. The CDR3 sequence is 13 residues long. CDR1 is WSHSY, CDR2 SAAADI, per germline. Trimming removed 7 bases at V and 3 bases at J, with 9 bases between.